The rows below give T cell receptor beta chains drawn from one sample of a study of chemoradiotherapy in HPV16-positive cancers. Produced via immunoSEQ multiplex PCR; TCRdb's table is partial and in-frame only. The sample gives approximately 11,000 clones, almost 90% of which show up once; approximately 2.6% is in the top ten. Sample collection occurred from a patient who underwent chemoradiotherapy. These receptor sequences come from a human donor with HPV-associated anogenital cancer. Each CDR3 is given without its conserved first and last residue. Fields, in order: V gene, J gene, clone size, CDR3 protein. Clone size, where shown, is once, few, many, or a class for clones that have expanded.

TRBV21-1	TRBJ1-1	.	ASLLRDRAGSTEAF
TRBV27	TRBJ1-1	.	ASSLPSTGMGEAF
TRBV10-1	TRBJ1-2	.	ASSESAAYFYGYT
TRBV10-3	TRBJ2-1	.	AISEGGRLVYNEQF
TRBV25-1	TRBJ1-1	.	ASETSLEAF
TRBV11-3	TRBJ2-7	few	ASSWTGDPSYEQY
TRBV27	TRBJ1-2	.	ASSLSGAEVGGYT
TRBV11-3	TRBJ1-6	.	ASSLPQGGSDNSPLH
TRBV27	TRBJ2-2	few	ASSHQRTGELF
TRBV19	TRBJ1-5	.	ARSLPRSQPQH
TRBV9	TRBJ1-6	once	ASSARGPDSPLH
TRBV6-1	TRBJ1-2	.	ASSDGGTGSYGYT
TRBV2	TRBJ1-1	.	ASIRSSYTEAF